The clone carrying this TCR beta chain has at least ten counts. The antigen remains undetermined. With V trimmed by 1 base and J by 8 bases, 7 bases remained unmatched. The CDR3 consists of 14 residues. Germline-derived CDR1 and CDR2 are SEHNR and FQNEAQ (reference sequence). One entry per CDR3 protein, called by TCRdb with MiXCR from the 5' RACE reads. The sample records some 7,400 distinct CDR3 sequences, about 7% being singletons. These data are taken from a study of spatial heterogeneity in lung cancer. Overall study results and limits: Tallies of expanded TCRs, which were sorted into ubiquitous and regional groups, correlated with counts of ubiquitous and regional nonsynonymous mutations, respectively. Estimation of coverage gave values of about 7% for alpha and approximately 14% for beta chains in tumor T cells. Counts of expanded alpha and beta TCRs within tumors tracked the tumor nonsynonymous mutation count.

The time point here: sample taken at primary tumor resection. Material: lung tumor tissue, obtained at surgery. The genes are TRBV7-9 and TRBJ1-2, with 7 bases matching TRBD1. This TCR was sampled from a female donor with early-stage non-small cell lung cancer. The CDR3 protein is CASSLGTGVGGYTF. The CDR3 coding sequence is TGTGCCAGCAGCTTAGGCACAGGGGTTGGAGGCTACACCTTC.